This T cell receptor beta chain was documented in a study of T cell changes during pregnancy in multiple sclerosis. The assay was immunoSEQ multiplex PCR, and TCRdb's table has in-frame clones only and misses some. The sample consists of around 19,000 clones, approximately 86% of them appearing once. This receptor was obtained from a female donor in good health, enrolled as a control in a pregnancy study. The specimen was CD8+ T cells from peripheral blood mononuclear cells, collected after pregnancy.

The CDR3 spells CASSLARLAGGTGELFF. For the CDR3, the DNA is TGTGCCAGCAGCTTAGCCCGACTAGCGGGAGGGACCGGGGAGCTGTTTTTT. J is TRBJ2-2 and V is TRBV7-8; 14 bases are a match to TRBD2. Germline-derived CDR1 and CDR2 are SGHVS and FQNEAQ. V trimming: 0 bases; J trimming: 5 bases; junction bases outside the gene matches: 2. The CDR3 contains 17 residues.